A single sample is the source of the 19 T cell receptor beta chains below, sequenced in a study of vaccination effects on CD4 cells after COVID-19 (dated by TCRdb to 2022 to 2024). For these TCRs, the target antigens are not known. After around 10 days of culture, CD4+ T cells were isolated with the EasySep CD4+ T cell isolation kit. Convalescent patients had PCR-confirmed SARS-CoV-2 infection between March and December 2020, before Alpha, Beta and Delta variants emerged in the United States. Each participant received two doses of an mRNA SARS-CoV-2 vaccine, either BNT162b2 or mRNA-1273. Library preparation used the immunoSEQ multiplex PCR assay. The clones in this table, taken by TCRdb from immuneACCESS, are in-frame only. Not every clone is retained; where verified, under half of the shortfall comes from an unresolved V gene, and the cause of the rest is unknown. Across this sample there are approximately 30,000 clones, with roughly four fifths seen only once. The leading ten clones occupy more than 6.5% of the sample.

The material sequenced was CD4+ T cells from PBMCs cultured without peptide, taken after COVID-19 vaccination. Every receptor here comes from a human donor who had a prior SARS-CoV-2 infection.

This chain joins TRBV6-5 and TRBJ2-1; 8 bases fit TRBD1. CDR1 and CDR2 (germline): MNHEY, SVGAGI. V trimming: 1 base; J trimming: 7 bases; junction bases outside the gene matches: 3. The CDR3 contains 14 residues. The CDR3 nucleotides read TGTGCCAGCAGTTACTTTCAGGGGGCGAATGAGCAGTTCTTC. It is translated as CASSYFQGANEQFF.

This chain joins TRBV3-1 (or the pseudogene TRBV3-2) and TRBJ1-1; D unresolved. The CDR3 loop spans 14 amino acids. V lost 4 bases and J lost 4, with 13 bases in between. Germline V gives CDR1 LGHDT, CDR2 YNNKEL (reference sequence). The CDR3 spells CASSPRTTSTEAFF. In nucleotides, the CDR3 is TGTGCCAGCAGCCCACGGACTACCTCCACTGAAGCTTTCTTT.

This rearrangement joins TRBV7-9 to TRBJ1-1; 7 bases are a match to TRBD1. V shed 2 bases, J shed 7 bases, and the junction held 4 bases outside the gene matches. Germline values: CDR1 SEHNR, CDR2 FQNEAQ (reference sequence). The CDR3 totals 13 residues. The CDR3 reads CASSLMGDSEAFF. The CDR3, as DNA: TGTGCCAGCAGCTTAATGGGGGACAGTGAAGCTTTCTTT.

The rearrangement uses TRBV28 and TRBJ1-6, with unresolved D. Trimming cost V 5 bases and J 8 bases, with 10 bases left between them. Germline assignment: CDR1 MDHEN and CDR2 SYDVKM. The CDR3 consists of 13 residues. CDR3 region: CASSMRSDSPLHF. CDR3 DNA: TGTGCCAGCAGTATGAGGTCGGATTCACCCCTCCACTTT.

This clone was seen only once. The rearrangement uses TRBV7-9 and TRBJ2-1, with D maybe TRBD1 (6 bases). CDR3 length equals 15 residues. From germline, CDR1 is SEHNR and CDR2 FQNEAQ (reference sequence). V was clipped by 4 bases and J by 5 bases, with 15 bases between them. This CDR3 reads CASSSPGTPNNEQFF. CDR3 nucleotide sequence: TGTGCCAGCAGCTCACCCGGGACACCGAACAATGAGCAGTTCTTC.

This clone showed up just once. The V call is TRBV24-1, the J call TRBJ2-5, with 10 bases lining up with TRBD2. Germline V gene data show CDR1 as KGHDR and CDR2 as SFDVKD. V was pared by 0 bases and J by 2 bases, with 8 bases of the junction left unmatched. This CDR3 spans 18 amino acids. Here the CDR3 DNA reads TGTGCCACCAGTGATTTGCACGGGACAGCGGGAGGGCAAGAGACCCAGTACTTC. Translation gives CATSDLHGTAGGQETQYF.

The genes are TRBV12-3 or TRBV12-4 and TRBJ1-2; D is undetermined. This CDR3 is built from 12 residues. V lost 2 bases and J lost 4, with 5 bases in between. In DNA form, the CDR3 reads TGTGCCAGCAGTTTATACAGCTATGGCTACACCTTC. It codes for CASSLYSYGYTF.

The V gene is TRBV15, the J gene TRBJ1-2; TRBD1 agrees at 9 bases. This CDR3 has 16 amino acids. Germline loops: CDR1 LNHNV, CDR2 YYDKDF (reference sequence). V shed 1 base, J shed 4 bases, and the junction held 7 bases outside the gene matches. The CDR3 spells CATSRVEGTGTYGYTF. The DNA for the CDR3 is TGTGCCACCAGCAGAGTGGAAGGGACAGGGACCTATGGCTACACCTTC.

The genes are TRBV5-1 and TRBJ1-4; 8 bases fit TRBD1. In germline, CDR1 is SGHRS, CDR2 YFSETQ. CDR3 length: 13 residues. The junction had 7 bases not matched to a gene; V was cut back by 7 bases and J by 8 bases. CDR3 in DNA: TGCGCCAGCTCCGGACAGGGTCGAGAAAAACTGTTTTTT. Translating gives CASSGQGREKLFF.

This clone was found a few times. The chain combines TRBV9 with TRBJ2-1, with 9 bases that match TRBD1. This CDR3 spans 14 amino acids. Losses at the gene ends were 0 bases for V and 8 bases for J; bases not matched to a gene: 3. Germline V gene lookup returns CDR1 SGDLS and CDR2 YYNGEE. The chain's CDR3 is CASSVAGQGYEQFF. CDR3 DNA sequence: TGTGCCAGCAGCGTAGCGGGACAGGGATATGAGCAGTTCTTC.

The chain uses TRBV6-1 and TRBJ2-7; D tentatively fits TRBD1 or TRBD2 (5 bases each). The germline gives CDR1 MNHNS, CDR2 SASEGT. Trimming cost V 2 bases and J 6 bases, with 20 bases left between them. The CDR3 is 16 amino acids. This chain's CDR3 is CASSEYGDPRQSEQYF. The DNA for the CDR3 is TGTGCCAGCAGTGAATATGGGGACCCCCGGCAGAGCGAGCAGTACTTC.

The V and J genes are TRBV5-6 and TRBJ1-6; D is uncertain. This CDR3 region has 14 residues. The germline V gene encodes CDR1 SGHDT and CDR2 YYEEEE. The V end was cut by 1 base, the J end by 5 bases, with 7 bases between. The CDR3 spells CASSLSRNNSPLHF. CDR3 coding DNA: TGTGCCAGCAGCTTGTCAAGAAATAATTCACCCCTCCACTTT.

This clone has just one count. The V gene is TRBV18, the J gene TRBJ1-2; D unresolved. Trimming took 2 bases from V and 6 from J, leaving 7 bases between them. CDR1 is KGHSH, CDR2 LQKENI, per germline. CDR3 size: 12 residues. The CDR3 sequence: CASSPGRDGYTF. CDR3 nucleotide sequence: TGTGCCAGCTCACCAGGGCGGGATGGCTACACCTTC.

This chain connects TRBV6-5 to TRBJ1-2; a possible D gene is TRBD1 (5 bases). This CDR3 is built from 14 residues. V gave up 5 bases and J gave up 5 bases, with 15 bases separating them. CDR1 is MNHEY, CDR2 SVGAGI, per germline. CDR3 coding DNA: TGTGCCAGCAGTAAAACCAGGGTCCATTATGGCTACACCTTC. Translated, it gives CASSKTRVHYGYTF.

The chain links TRBV5-6 to TRBJ1-1, with TRBD1 as a possible D gene (6 bases). Germline CDR1 reads SGHDT; CDR2 reads YYEEEE. The length of the CDR3 is 14 residues. The V and J ends lost 4 bases and 5 bases respectively, with 15 bases between them. In nucleotides, the CDR3 is TGTGCCAGCAGCGGCCGGGACAAGAGGACTGAAGCTTTCTTT. It codes for CASSGRDKRTEAFF.

This sequence joins TRBV5-1 and TRBJ2-5; the D gene is possibly TRBD2 (5 bases). Germline V gene lookup returns CDR1 SGHRS and CDR2 YFSETQ. CDR3 length equals 14 residues. Trimming stripped 0 bases from V and 0 bases from J, with 6 bases between. CDR3 nucleotides: TGCGCCAGCAGCTTGGTCGGGAACCAAGAGACCCAGTACTTC. Translation: CASSLVGNQETQYF.

V usage is TRBV5-6 and J usage is TRBJ2-2; 15 nucleotides agree with TRBD2. This CDR3 region has 17 residues. With V trimmed by 2 bases and J by 6 bases, 5 bases remained unmatched. CDR1 is SGHDT and CDR2 is YYEEEE in the germline V gene. The CDR3: CASSLGLAGGPSGELFF. DNA for the CDR3: TGTGCCAGCAGCTTAGGACTAGCGGGGGGGCCGTCCGGGGAGCTGTTTTTT.

The chain uses TRBV2 and TRBJ1-6; D gene ambiguous. V lost 6 bases and J 2 bases, leaving 8 bases between the germline ends. The CDR3 extends over 14 amino acids. The germline V gene encodes CDR1 SNHLY and CDR2 FYNNEI. CDR3 in amino acids: CASSLETYNSPLHF. The CDR3 DNA is TGTGCCAGCAGCCTTGAGACCTATAATTCACCCCTCCACTTT. The complete variable domain, with remaining parts taken from reference TRBV2 and TRBJ1-6, reads EPEVTQTPSHQVTQMGQEVILRCVPISNHLYFYWYRQILGQKVEFLVSFYNNEISEKSEIFDDQFSVERPDGSNFTLKIRSTKLEDSAMYFCASSLETYNSPLHFGNGTRLTVT.

This chain connects TRBV7-6 to TRBJ1-4; D unresolved. V was clipped by 1 base and J by 7 bases, with 16 bases between them. Germline CDR1 and CDR2: SGHVS and FNYEAQ. This CDR3 has 16 amino acids. DNA of the CDR3: TGTGCCAGCAGCTTAGTGGTCTGGGTGCCAGGTGAAAAACTGTTTTTT. Protein sequence: CASSLVVWVPGEKLFF.